This TCR beta chain came from a study of blood T cell repertoires in COVID-19. Study-level background: COVID-19 samples from acute and convalescent phases originated in the United States, Italy and Spain. PBMCs, B-cell-depleted T cells, or T cells were the source of the cDNA or gDNA that made up the material.

Original methodology: Estimation of nucleated cell counts was performed using reference gene primer amplification. Produced via immunoSEQ multiplex PCR; TCRdb's table is partial and in-frame only. V and J calls and clone size are copied from that table; D and trimming were computed from the DNA. This table has some 53,000 clones, 89% appearing once. CDR1 SGHVS and CDR2 FQNEAQ come from the germline V gene. The CDR3 consists of 17 residues. Trimming took 5 bases from V and 2 from J, leaving 22 bases between them. This sequence joins TRBV7-8 and TRBJ2-7; D might be TRBD2 (6 bases). The sequencing input was peripheral blood. The receptor's source is a man aged 60 to 69 with active COVID-19. The CDR3 DNA is TGTGCCAGCAGCCCCACCCGTTGGCTAGCGAACGCCTACGAGCAGTACTTC. Translated: CASSPTRWLANAYEQYF.